The sequence of this T cell receptor beta chain was determined in a study of PD-L1 blockade in urothelial cancer. Study as a whole: Patients went on atezolizumab at some point between 2013 and 2015, receiving 1,200 mg intravenously every 3 weeks. Patients' prior chemotherapy regimens numbered 0 to 3.

The CDR3 length is 15 residues. CDR1 and CDR2 from the germline V gene are KGHSH and LQKENI. V shed 3 bases and J 5 bases; nucleotides not matched to a gene: 9. Here immunoSEQ multiplex PCR was the method, and the copy in TCRdb shows in-frame clones only, minus some. The sample has roughly 130,000 clones; about four fifths are singletons. Specified time point: pretreatment peripheral blood. V is TRBV18 and J is TRBJ2-7, with 8 nucleotides matching TRBD2. The sample was PBMCs, taken around atezolizumab (anti-PD-L1) treatment. The TCR originated in a man in his forties or fifties with urothelial cancer. The CDR3 DNA reads TGTGCCAGCTCACCTCCTTGGACTAGCTTCCACGAGCAGTACTTC. Residues: CASSPPWTSFHEQYF.